The 18 T cell receptor beta chains below come from one sample, sequenced in a study of cytomegalovirus exposure and HLA in healthy donors. PCR employed 60 Vbeta and 13 Jbeta primers. Sequencing was performed with immunoSEQ multiplex PCR; in TCRdb, only in-frame clones are kept and a portion is missing. The table records about 160,000 clones, about 75% of them present only once. Sequenced input: PBMCs. The source of these receptors is a female donor in good health and CMV-seronegative.

The CDR3 DNA sequence: TGTGCCAGCAGTGAATTTAAAGGGACACTGAACACTGAAGCTTTCTTT. This gives the protein CASSEFKGTLNTEAFF. The rearrangement uses TRBV25-1 and TRBJ1-1; possibly TRBD1 for D (6 bases). Between the trimmed V and J ends, which lost 1 base and 0 bases, there was a span of 12 bases. The length of the CDR3 is 16 residues. Germline values: CDR1 MGHDK, CDR2 SYGVNS.

The CDR3, as DNA: TGTGCCAGCAGCTTGCACTTGACAGGGGATGGTATCTTCTATGGCTACACCTTC. This translates into CASSLHLTGDGIFYGYTF. V gene TRBV5-6 combines with J gene TRBJ1-2; 8 bases map to TRBD1. In germline, CDR1 is SGHDT, CDR2 YYEEEE. The CDR3 sequence is 18 residues long. Unmatched junction bases numbered 15, after V lost 1 base and J lost 4 bases.

V usage is TRBV5-6 and J usage is TRBJ2-5, with a possible D match to TRBD2 (5 bases). From germline, CDR1 is SGHDT and CDR2 YYEEEE. The CDR3 is made up of 15 amino acids. V shed 1 base and J shed 0 bases, with 10 bases lying between them. The CDR3 nucleotides read TGTGCCAGCAGCTTGTACCCGGGGTACCAAGAGACCCAGTACTTC. Its translation: CASSLYPGYQETQYF.

V and J are TRBV10-3 and TRBJ1-4; a possible D gene is TRBD1 (5 bases). The CDR3 totals 18 residues. V dropped 0 bases and J dropped 7 bases, with 21 bases sitting between them. CDR1 is ENHRY, CDR2 SYGVKD, per germline. Here the CDR3 reads CAISESRARPGGGEKLFF. The CDR3 DNA reads as TGTGCCATCAGTGAGTCCCGAGCGAGACCCGGGGGTGGTGAAAAACTGTTTTTT.

The CDR3 here is CASSQGGSGSPLHF. The CDR3, as DNA: TGCGCCAGCAGCCAAGGGGGTTCAGGTTCACCCCTCCACTTT. This chain connects TRBV5-1 to TRBJ1-6; TRBD1 is a possible D gene (6 bases). The CDR3 extends over 14 amino acids. The ends were cut back, 4 bases at V and 9 bases at J, with 14 bases in the middle. Germline lookup yields CDR1 SGHRS and CDR2 YFSETQ.

The chain uses TRBV5-1 and TRBJ1-2; a possible D gene is TRBD1 (6 bases). CDR3 size: 15 residues. Looked up from germline, CDR1 is SGHRS and CDR2 is YFSETQ. V lost 4 bases to trimming and J lost 3 bases, with 16 bases between them. CDR3 DNA sequence: TGCGCCAGCAGCCTCGGGGGGGGCCTCGACTATGGCTACACCTTC. It is translated as CASSLGGGLDYGYTF.

This clone appeared a few times. The rearrangement uses TRBV6-5 and TRBJ2-7, with 9 bases that match TRBD2. Germline loops: CDR1 MNHEY, CDR2 SVGAGI. V trimming: 8 bases; J trimming: 5 bases; junction bases outside the gene matches: 13. The CDR3 length is 15 residues. The CDR3 DNA reads as TGTGCCAGCTCCGTATTCGTCGCTAGCGGGAACGAGCAGTACTTC. It is translated as CASSVFVASGNEQYF.

The chain employs TRBV10-2 and TRBJ2-3; D unresolved. The CDR3 sequence is 13 residues long. CDR1 is WSHSY and CDR2 is SAAADI in the germline V gene. Between the trimmed V and J ends, which lost 7 bases and 1 base, there was a span of 9 bases. The CDR3, as DNA: TGCGCCAGCACCTCTCTTGGCACAGATACGCAGTATTTT. It is translated as CASTSLGTDTQYF.

The rearrangement joins TRBV1 to TRBJ1-5; TRBD1 is taken as the D call from the table, unchecked against the DNA. TRBV1 is assigned pseudogene status. The CDR3 covers 16 residues. The CDR3 here is CTSSQDPQGKGQPQHF. The CDR3, as DNA: TGCACCAGCAGCCAAGATCCCCAGGGGAAGGGGCAGCCCCAGCATTTT.

In this sample, this clone turned up a few times. The chain recombines TRBV9 with TRBJ2-1; 10 nucleotides agree with TRBD2. The CDR3 contains 15 residues. Losses at the gene ends were 0 bases for V and 9 bases for J; bases not matched to a gene: 6. The germline gives CDR1 SGDLS, CDR2 YYNGEE. CDR3: CASSVVGSGGSEQFF. The DNA of the CDR3 is TGTGCCAGCAGCGTAGTGGGTAGCGGGGGGAGTGAGCAGTTCTTC.

V gene TRBV21-1 combines with J gene TRBJ1-2. TRBV21-1 is labeled a pseudogene. The CDR3 is 15 amino acids. CDR3 nucleotide sequence: TGTGCCAGCAGCATTCTTCTCTTAGCTAACTATGGCTACACCTTC. Translated: CASSILLLANYGYTF.

The chain uses TRBV29-1 and TRBJ1-4; D remains unclear. Trimming shortened V by 4 bases and J by 6 bases, and 15 bases separated the two germline ends. The CDR3 totals 14 residues. CDR1 and CDR2 from the germline V gene are SQVTM and ANQGSEA. CDR3 protein: CSVAGQVLDEKLFF. The DNA for the CDR3 is TGCAGCGTTGCTGGGCAGGTATTGGATGAAAAACTGTTTTTT.

The chain couples TRBV11-2 to TRBJ2-7; D might be TRBD1 (6 bases). This CDR3 has 15 amino acids. The ends were cut back, 5 bases at V and 0 bases at J, with 14 bases in the middle. Germline loops: CDR1 SGHAT, CDR2 FQNNGV. For the CDR3, the DNA is TGTGCCAGCAGCCAGGGGACGGTGAGCTCCTACGAGCAGTACTTC. Its protein product is CASSQGTVSSYEQYF. Complete variable domain (other parts from reference TRBV11-2 and TRBJ2-7): EAGVAQSPRYKIIEKRQSVAFWCNPISGHATLYWYQQILGQGPKLLIQFQNNGVVDDSQLPKDRFSAERLKGVDSTLKIQPAKLEDSAVYLCASSQGTVSSYEQYFGPGTRLTVT.

The J gene is TRBJ2-6, the V gene TRBV5-1; D is possibly TRBD1 (5 bases). There are 16 residues in the CDR3. Trimming took 3 bases from V and 3 from J, leaving 13 bases between them. Germline V CDR1 and CDR2: SGHRS, YFSETQ. The CDR3 coding sequence is TGCGCCAGCAGCTGGAACCCAGGGATTGGGGCCAACGTCCTGACTTTC. Translated, it gives CASSWNPGIGANVLTF.

This chain uses TRBV29-1 with TRBJ1-5; no definite D call. The CDR3 length is 12 residues. Germline CDR1 and CDR2: SQVTM and ANQGSEA. Trimming left V 4 bases short and J 8 bases short, with 12 bases between. The CDR3 spells CSVVVPGKPQHF. The DNA for the CDR3 is TGCAGCGTTGTGGTACCGGGGAAGCCCCAGCATTTT.

The chain is built from TRBV19 and TRBJ2-7; possibly TRBD2 for D (6 bases). This CDR3 is built from 14 residues. Trimming removed 8 bases from V and 9 bases from J, with 23 bases in between. CDR1 is LNHDA, CDR2 SQIVND, per germline (reference sequence). CDR3 bases: TGTGCCAGTTCATTTAGCGGTGCCATTATGTGGCAGTACTTC. Translated: CASSFSGAIMWQYF.

V gene TRBV19 combines with J gene TRBJ1-3; tentative D call: TRBD1 (5 bases). Germline lookup yields CDR1 LNHDA and CDR2 SQIVND (reference sequence). The CDR3 totals 15 residues. Trimming stripped 5 bases from V and 3 bases from J, with 14 bases between. The CDR3 sequence is CASSPDQGVGNTIYF. For the CDR3, the DNA is TGTGCCAGTAGTCCTGACCAGGGTGTTGGAAACACCATATATTTT.

As regards this clone: Without the conserved terminal phenylalanine or tryptophan, this CDR3 likely stems from a read error. The J gene is TRBJ1-4, the V gene TRBV14; 7 bases line up with TRBD1. The CDR3 runs 14 residues. Germline loops: CDR1 SGHDN, CDR2 FVKESK. Germline trimming cut 4 bases from V and 8 bases from J; bases unmatched to any gene: 7. CDR3 nucleotide sequence: TGTGCCAGCAGCCGGGACAGCCCTAGGGAAAAACTGTTTCTT. This translates into CASSRDSPREKLFL.